A single sample gave rise to the 24 T cell receptor beta chains below, sequenced in a study of patients and donors after allogeneic stem cell transplantation. Each CDR3 protein is one row after TCRdb ran MiXCR on the RT-PCR reads. The table shows about 150,000 distinct CDR3 sequences, with about 40% occurring only once. The sequencing sample was made of blood, either unsorted or a sorted T cell fraction (not recorded which). Receptors originate from a human donor who was either an allogeneic HSCT recipient or a stem cell or donor lymphocyte infusion donor (not recorded which). It is not recorded whose cells these are; they may come from a transplant donor.

This clonotype was seen more than once but under ten times. V usage is TRBV5-6 and J usage is TRBJ1-3; no reliable D call. Trimming left V 2 bases short and J 2 bases short, with 17 bases between. CDR1 and CDR2 (germline): SGHDT, YYEEEE. The CDR3 contains 17 residues. The CDR3 nucleotides read TGTGCCAGCAGCTTCACACCATCGGGGAGACCTGGAAACACCATATATTTT. Protein sequence: CASSFTPSGRPGNTIYF.

This sequence joins TRBV12-3 or TRBV12-4 and TRBJ1-5, with 7 bases fitting TRBD1. V dropped 6 bases and J dropped 5; count of bases not matched to a gene: 13. The CDR3 runs to 16 residues. CDR3 nucleotide sequence: TGTGCCAGCAGCCCTACAGGGGAAGGGTTTTATCAGCCCCAGCATTTT. Its translation is CASSPTGEGFYQPQHF.

The chain is built from TRBV5-1 and TRBJ2-7; D is possibly TRBD2 (7 bases). V dropped 4 bases and J dropped 2 bases, with 16 bases sitting between them. CDR1 SGHRS and CDR2 YFSETQ come from the germline V gene. The CDR3 length is 15 residues. The CDR3 reads CASSHGGQLTYEQYF. The CDR3 nucleotides read TGCGCCAGCAGCCACGGGGGGCAGCTTACCTACGAGCAGTACTTC. The full variable domain, completed using reference TRBV5-1 and TRBJ2-7, is KAGVTQTPRYLIKTRGQQVTLSCSPISGHRSVSWYQQTPGQGLQFLFEYFSETQRNKGNFPGRFSGRQFSNSRSEMNVSTLELGDSALYLCASSHGGQLTYEQYFGPGTRLTVT.

This clonotype turned up a few times. The V gene is TRBV12-3 or TRBV12-4, the J gene TRBJ1-1; D unclear. Trimming pared 5 bases from V and 0 bases from J, leaving 7 bases between. The CDR3 sequence is 13 residues long. The CDR3 DNA sequence: TGTGCCAGCAGTCCGATAATGAACACTGAAGCTTTCTTT. Amino acids: CASSPIMNTEAFF.

The gene calls are TRBV7-9 and TRBJ2-1, with D possibly being TRBD2 (7 bases). Deletions cut 1 base from V and 5 bases from J, with 21 bases between. Germline CDR1 reads SEHNR; CDR2 reads FQNEAQ (reference sequence). This CDR3 is 18 amino acids long. The CDR3 sequence: CASSLGRGGTYTNNEQFF. DNA of the CDR3: TGTGCCAGCAGCTTAGGCCGCGGGGGCACTTATACCAACAATGAGCAGTTCTTC.

This clonotype appeared once. The V and J genes are TRBV2 and TRBJ1-1; possibly TRBD1 for D (6 bases). V lost 6 bases and J lost 4, with 15 bases in between. Germline V lookup: CDR1 SNHLY, CDR2 FYNNEI. The CDR3 consists of 14 residues. In DNA, the CDR3 is TGTGCCAGCAGCCCAGGGGCGCCGGGCACTGAAGCTTTCTTT. Amino acids: CASSPGAPGTEAFF.

This clonotype was observed a single time. This chain joins TRBV24-1 and TRBJ2-1, with TRBD1 identical over 9 bases. CDR1 is KGHDR and CDR2 is SFDVKD in the germline V gene. Trimming at V came to 9 bases and at J to 3 bases, leaving 2 bases not matched to a gene. This CDR3 is built from 13 residues. CDR3 sequence (DNA): TGTGCCACCGGGACAGGGAACTACAATGAGCAGTTCTTC. Encoded protein: CATGTGNYNEQFF.

This clonotype appeared a few times. The chain has TRBV12-3 or TRBV12-4 and TRBJ1-1; D unresolved. Trimming shortened V by 7 bases and J by 8 bases, and 17 bases separated the two germline ends. The length of the CDR3 is 13 residues. In nucleotides, the CDR3 is TGTGCCAGCACTTTGGGTGAGGGTTTGGAAGCTTTCTTT. Translated, it gives CASTLGEGLEAFF.

The chain carries TRBV20-1 and TRBJ2-7; D is unclear. The CDR3 consists of 14 residues. Germline-derived CDR1 and CDR2 are DFQATT and SNEGSKA (reference sequence). V was pared by 0 bases and J by 7 bases, with 16 bases between. The CDR3 region is CSARDPVALGEQYF. CDR3 nucleotide sequence: TGCAGTGCTAGAGATCCCGTAGCCTTGGGAGAGCAGTACTTC.

This clonotype was counted only a few times. The chain uses TRBV10-2 and TRBJ1-4, with no clear D. Trimming removed 4 bases from V and 7 bases from J, with 13 bases in between. Germline V lookup: CDR1 WSHSY, CDR2 SAAADI. The CDR3 contains 14 residues. This CDR3 reads CASSALTKREKLFF. The CDR3 DNA reads as TGCGCCAGCAGTGCACTAACTAAGCGTGAAAAACTGTTTTTT.

There are a few counts of this clonotype. The rearrangement joins TRBV27 to TRBJ2-3; no reliable D call. The CDR3 spans 10 residues. Germline V gene lookup returns CDR1 MNHEY and CDR2 SMNVEV (reference sequence). V lost 8 bases and J 4 bases, leaving 4 bases between the germline ends. This chain's CDR3 is CASPADTQYF. CDR3 sequence (DNA): TGTGCCAGCCCAGCAGATACGCAGTATTTT.

The chain uses TRBV5-5 and TRBJ1-2; no reliable D call. Looked up from germline, CDR1 is SGHKS and CDR2 is YYEKEE (reference sequence). This CDR3 region has 13 residues. Trimming left V 4 bases short and J 2 bases short, with 9 bases between. CDR3 nucleotides: TGTGCCAGCAGCGTTACAGAAAACTATGGCTACACCTTC. Its protein is CASSVTENYGYTF.

This clonotype was counted a few times. The chain carries TRBV20-1 and TRBJ1-5; 7 nucleotides match TRBD1. The CDR3 has 16 amino acids. The V gene's germline CDR1 is DFQATT and CDR2 SNEGSKA (reference sequence). V lost 2 bases to trimming and J lost 2 bases; unmatched junction nucleotides: 9. The CDR3 protein is CSARRTGATRNQPQHF. CDR3 DNA: TGCAGTGCTAGACGAACAGGGGCTACCCGCAATCAGCCCCAGCATTTT.

This chain links TRBV6-6 with TRBJ2-5; D is perhaps TRBD1 (5 bases). CDR3 length: 13 residues. Trimming removed 5 bases at V and 3 bases at J, with 10 bases between. Germline V gene lookup returns CDR1 MNHNY and CDR2 SVGAGI (reference sequence). The CDR3 is CASSRTGKETQYF. DNA of the CDR3: TGTGCCAGCAGTCGTACAGGAAAAGAGACCCAGTACTTC.

Only one count was recorded for this clonotype. The chain links TRBV12-3 or TRBV12-4 to TRBJ2-5; 9 positions match TRBD1. The CDR3 is made up of 13 amino acids. V gave up 6 bases and J gave up 5 bases; unmatched junction bases: 4. The CDR3 sequence: CASRGTGIETQYF. CDR3 in DNA: TGTGCCAGCAGAGGGACAGGGATCGAGACCCAGTACTTC.

This clonotype was counted between two and nine times. The chain has TRBV27 and TRBJ1-2; 9 bases are shared with TRBD1. The CDR3 spans 14 residues. V shed 5 bases and J 2 bases; nucleotides not matched to a gene: 3. CDR1 and CDR2 from the germline V gene are MNHEY and SMNVEV (reference sequence). The CDR3 bases are TGTGCCAGCAGTACCGGACAGGGGAACTATGGCTACACCTTC. This encodes CASSTGQGNYGYTF.

The V and J genes are TRBV20-1 and TRBJ1-2; D possibly corresponds to TRBD1 (6 bases). CDR3 length equals 14 residues. Germline V gene sequence: CDR1 DFQATT, CDR2 SNEGSKA (reference sequence). Trimming took 6 bases from V and 2 from J, leaving 16 bases between them. CDR3 nucleotide sequence: TGCAGTGCCACGACAGGTCTTCTCAACTATGGCTACACCTTC. Amino acids: CSATTGLLNYGYTF.

The chain carries TRBV27 and TRBJ1-6, with D tentatively TRBD1 (6 bases). The germline gives CDR1 MNHEY, CDR2 SMNVEV (reference sequence). CDR3 length equals 16 residues. V was shortened by 0 bases and J by 6 bases, with 12 bases between the two germline ends. The CDR3 DNA sequence: TGTGCCAGCAGTTTATCGACCTGGGGGCTTAATTCACCCCTCCACTTT. This gives the protein CASSLSTWGLNSPLHF.

The sample holds one count of this clonotype. The V call is TRBV7-8, the J call TRBJ1-2; D is uncertain. The CDR3 consists of 15 residues. Trimming took 1 base from V and 3 from J, leaving 12 bases between them. Germline V lookup: CDR1 SGHVS, CDR2 FQNEAQ. CDR3 sequence reads: CASSLVAGAHYGYTF. CDR3 coding DNA: TGTGCCAGCAGCTTAGTGGCAGGTGCTCACTATGGCTACACCTTC.

This clonotype was seen a handful of times. The V and J genes are TRBV29-1 and TRBJ2-5, with 9 bases aligning to TRBD1. The CDR3 loop spans 14 amino acids. Germline assignment: CDR1 SQVTM and CDR2 ANQGSEA. V was clipped by 4 bases and J by 2 bases; unmatched bases: 5. The CDR3 DNA reads as TGCAGCGTTGTCGGGACAGGGCAACAAGAGACCCAGTACTTC. As protein: CSVVGTGQQETQYF.

This chain links TRBV4-3 with TRBJ2-3; 15 nucleotides align to TRBD2. V dropped 4 bases and J dropped 1; count of bases not matched to a gene: 9. This CDR3 is 19 amino acids long. Germline-derived CDR1 and CDR2 are LGHNA and YSLEER. CDR3 amino acids: CASSPYTGLAGGGTDTQYF. The CDR3 coding sequence is TGCGCCAGCAGCCCATACACGGGACTAGCGGGGGGTGGCACAGATACGCAGTATTTT.

J is TRBJ1-2 and V is TRBV3-1; a possible D gene is TRBD1 (6 bases). The CDR3 spans 14 residues. Between the trimmed V and J ends, which lost 1 base and 6 bases, there was a span of 12 bases. The germline CDR1 and CDR2 sequences are LGHDT and YNNKEL (reference sequence). Here the CDR3 reads CASSQAGPGDGYTF. CDR3 nucleotide sequence: TGTGCCAGCAGCCAAGCGGGGCCAGGGGATGGCTACACCTTC.

This clonotype was seen a handful of times. The V gene is TRBV7-6, the J gene TRBJ1-2; D gene uncertain. From germline, CDR1 is SGHVS and CDR2 FNYEAQ. V was cut by 2 bases and J by 2 bases, with 18 bases left in between. This CDR3 contains 17 residues. CDR3 residues: CASSLCSAEGLNYGYTF. In DNA, the CDR3 is TGTGCCAGCAGCTTATGTTCGGCCGAAGGTCTCAACTATGGCTACACCTTC.

This rearrangement joins TRBV27 to TRBJ1-4; 7 bases agree with TRBD1. The germline V gene encodes CDR1 MNHEY and CDR2 SMNVEV (reference sequence). CDR3 length equals 17 residues. The junction had 13 bases not matched to a gene; V was cut back by 2 bases and J by 7 bases. CDR3 in amino acids: CASSLGGWDRGGEKLFF. The DNA of the CDR3 is TGTGCCAGCAGTTTAGGGGGCTGGGACAGAGGGGGTGAAAAACTGTTTTTT.